This T cell receptor (beta chain) emerged from a study of T cells in Graves' hyperthyroidism and ophthalmopathy. This clonotype appeared a few times. Antigen unknown. Using RNA transcripts as the source, TCR beta CDR3 regions were amplified. Carried out on the TCR CDR3, a first-round RT-PCR used the HTBI primer set. MiXCR, run by TCRdb on the multiplex PCR reads, gives a single entry per CDR3 protein. This table has some 350,000 distinct CDR3 sequences, around 25% appearing once. The PBMCs were sourced from fresh peripheral blood (around 10 ml). Regarding the study as a whole: Ophthalmopathy was predicted by the model a median of roughly 6.6 months ahead of onset. Most thyroid clonotypes expanded above 0.001 were also detected in blood.

Per germline, CDR1 MDHEN and CDR2 SYDVKM. V lost 3 bases to trimming and J lost 4 bases; unmatched junction nucleotides: 8. The CDR3 runs 16 residues. Sequenced sample: blood. The V gene is TRBV28, the J gene TRBJ2-2, with 7 bases identical to TRBD2. This receptor was taken from a man aged 45 to 65 with Graves' hyperthyroidism. CDR3 protein: CASSFFAGVATGELFF. CDR3 nucleotide sequence: TGTGCCAGCAGTTTCTTCGCGGGAGTTGCCACCGGGGAGCTGTTTTTT.